This T cell receptor (beta chain) was captured in a study of metastatic and nonmetastatic thyroid tumors. Looking at the study overall: Where malignant and benign thyroid patients were concerned, repertoires were compared across blood and tumor or nodule tissue.

The study's findings and limits: Versus benign nodules, malignant thyroid tumors reportedly had significantly higher TCR beta diversity, in blood and tumor.

As regards this clone: The antigen is unknown.

Under the authors' procedure: Using the CDR3 differences seen across clinicopathological groups, the authors built a distant-metastasis classifier for papillary thyroid cancer, which was meant to discriminate distant-metastatic patients. TCRdb re-processed the PCR reads through MiXCR. None of the V and J calls come from the authors' own analysis; TCRdb made them. The table records some 7,000 clones, under 30% of them present only once. The germline CDR1 and CDR2 sequences are SQVTM and ANQGSEA. The CDR3 loop spans 11 amino acids. V was cut by 5 bases and J by 6 bases, with 10 bases left in between. Nobody among the patients had been given any treatment before thyroid surgery.

The clonotype originates from a male donor with papillary thyroid cancer or a benign thyroid nodule (not recorded which). Some clones in this sample may be carry-over from other donors' samples. Specimen: adjacent normal tissue. The rearrangement uses TRBV29-1 and TRBJ1-2, with a weak D call TRBD1 (5 bases). The CDR3 nucleotides read TGCAGCGTTCAGGGTTTGGATGGCTACACCTTC. Protein: CSVQGLDGYTF. Complete variable domain (other parts from reference TRBV29-1 and TRBJ1-2): SAVISQKPSRDICQRGTSLTIQCQVDSQVTMMFWYRQQPGQSLTLIATANQGSEATYESGFVIDKFPISRPNLTFSTLTVSNMSPEDSSIYLCSVQGLDGYTFGSGTRLTVV.